This T cell receptor beta chain was observed in a study of T cell responses to AZD1222 COVID-19 vaccine. This clone has a handful of counts. The target antigen is unknown. Study-wide results and caveats: Spike-specific TCR breadth and depth rose after two AZD1222 doses. Researchers took repertoire samples only after the peak T cell response had come. Nearly half of spike-specific TCRs reportedly target variant regions that are unmutated in the B.1.351 and B.1.1.7 variants.

With 5 bases removed from V and 4 bases from J, the gap between germline ends came to 16 bases. The CDR3 consists of 16 residues. The germline V gene has CDR1 KGHDR and CDR2 SFDVKD. The data were produced by immunoSEQ multiplex PCR, yet TCRdb's version contains in-frame clones alone and is incomplete. The table lists some 86,000 clones, roughly nine tenths of them singletons, with approximately 5% in the top ten. This clonotype was obtained from an adult who received the AZD1222 COVID-19 vaccine. The V gene is TRBV24-1, the J gene TRBJ2-2, with D possibly TRBD2 on 5 matching bases. The starting material was peripheral blood, obtained 28 days after the second AZD1222 dose. The CDR3 sequence is CATSAIRVGGTGELFF. The CDR3 DNA reads as TGTGCCACCAGTGCTATCCGGGTAGGAGGCACCGGGGAGCTGTTTTTT.